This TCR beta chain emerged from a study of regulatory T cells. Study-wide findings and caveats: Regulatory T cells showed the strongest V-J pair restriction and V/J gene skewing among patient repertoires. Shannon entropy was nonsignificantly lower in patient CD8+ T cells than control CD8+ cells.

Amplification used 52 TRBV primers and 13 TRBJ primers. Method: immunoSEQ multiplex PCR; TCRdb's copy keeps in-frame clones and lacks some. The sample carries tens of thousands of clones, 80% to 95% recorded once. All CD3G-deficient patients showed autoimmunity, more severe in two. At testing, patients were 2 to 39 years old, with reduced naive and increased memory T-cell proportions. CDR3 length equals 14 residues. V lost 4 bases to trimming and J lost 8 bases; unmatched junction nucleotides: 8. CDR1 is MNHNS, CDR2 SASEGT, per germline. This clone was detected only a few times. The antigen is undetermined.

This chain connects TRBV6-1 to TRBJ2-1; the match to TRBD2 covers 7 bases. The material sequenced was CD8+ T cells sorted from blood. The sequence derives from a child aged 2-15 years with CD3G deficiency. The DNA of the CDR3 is TGTGCCAGCAGTGTTGGCGGGAGAGGGCATGAGCAGTTCTTC. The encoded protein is CASSVGGRGHEQFF.